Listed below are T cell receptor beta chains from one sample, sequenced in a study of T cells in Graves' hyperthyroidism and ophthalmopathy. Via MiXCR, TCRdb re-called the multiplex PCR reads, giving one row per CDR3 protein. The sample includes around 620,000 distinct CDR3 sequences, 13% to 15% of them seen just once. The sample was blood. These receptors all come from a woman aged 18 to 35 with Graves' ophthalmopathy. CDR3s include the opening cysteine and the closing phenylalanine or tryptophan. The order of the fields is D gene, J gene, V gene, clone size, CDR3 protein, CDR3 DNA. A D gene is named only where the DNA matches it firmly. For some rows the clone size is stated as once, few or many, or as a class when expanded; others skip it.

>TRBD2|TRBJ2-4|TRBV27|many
CASSLSRGDIQYF
TGTGCCAGCAGTTTATCACGGGGGGACATTCAGTACTTC
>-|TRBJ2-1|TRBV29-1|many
CSVEGGTYLYNEQFF
TGCAGCGTTGAAGGCGGGACCTATCTCTACAATGAGCAGTTCTTC
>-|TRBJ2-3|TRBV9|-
CASSVEGTSTDTQYF
TGTGCCAGCAGCGTCGAGGGCACTAGCACAGATACGCAGTATTTT
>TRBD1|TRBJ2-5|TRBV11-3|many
CASSSTGTGGETQYF
TGTGCCAGCAGCTCAACCGGGACAGGGGGAGAGACCCAGTACTTC
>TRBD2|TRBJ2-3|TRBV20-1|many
CSRGGRTLDTQYF
TGCAGCCGGGGCGGGAGAACTTTGGATACGCAGTATTTT
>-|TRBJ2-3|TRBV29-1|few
CSVETVGAGGGMQYF
TGCAGCGTTGAGACGGTCGGGGCAGGGGGGGGTATGCAGTATTTT
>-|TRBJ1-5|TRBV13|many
CASSVGTARPQHF
TGTGCCAGCAGCGTCGGGACCGCGCGGCCCCAGCATTTT
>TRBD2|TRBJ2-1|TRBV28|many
CASSLPGLAGYNNEQFF
TGTGCCAGCAGTTTACCCGGACTAGCGGGATATAACAATGAGCAGTTCTTC
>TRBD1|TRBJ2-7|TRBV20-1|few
CSAQDRDRDSYEQYF
TGCAGTGCTCAAGACCGGGACAGGGACTCCTACGAGCAGTACTTC
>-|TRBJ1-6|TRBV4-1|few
CASSQEAGSYNSPLHF
TGCGCCAGCAGCCAAGAAGCAGGGTCCTATAATTCACCCCTCCACTTT
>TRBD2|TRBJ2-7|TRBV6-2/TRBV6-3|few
CASSYSRTSGSFYEQYF
TGTGCCAGCAGTTATTCCCGGACTAGCGGTTCCTTCTACGAGCAGTACTTC
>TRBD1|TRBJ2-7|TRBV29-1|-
CSVGGQGLDYEQYF
TGCAGCGTCGGCGGACAGGGTCTTGACTACGAGCAGTACTTC
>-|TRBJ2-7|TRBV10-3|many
CAISESDRSTYEQYF
TGTGCCATCAGTGAGTCAGATCGGTCTACCTACGAGCAGTACTTC
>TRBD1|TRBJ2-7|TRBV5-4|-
CASSPWGQEVHEQYF
TGTGCCAGCAGCCCCTGGGGACAGGAGGTCCACGAGCAGTACTTC
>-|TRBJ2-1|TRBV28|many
CASSLTLLRYNEQFF
TGTGCCAGCAGTTTGACCTTACTTCGCTACAATGAGCAGTTCTTC
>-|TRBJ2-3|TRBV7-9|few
CASSLAGALTDTQYF
TGTGCCAGCAGCTTAGCGGGGGCCCTCACAGATACGCAGTATTTT
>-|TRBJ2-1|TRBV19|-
CASTLRGLAYNEQFF
TGTGCAAGTACCCTAAGGGGACTGGCCTACAATGAGCAGTTCTTC
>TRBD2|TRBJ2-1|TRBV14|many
CASSQGGGRNEQFF
TGTGCCAGCAGCCAAGGCGGGGGAAGGAATGAGCAGTTCTTC
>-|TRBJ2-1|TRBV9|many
CASSVGQTYNEQFF
TGTGCCAGCAGCGTAGGACAGACGTACAATGAGCAGTTCTTC
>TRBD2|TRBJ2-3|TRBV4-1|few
CASRLKGAGGLSADTQYF
TGCGCCAGCAGATTAAAGGGGGCGGGAGGGCTAAGCGCAGATACGCAGTATTTT
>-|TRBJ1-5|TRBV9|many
CASSGGEYSHSNQPQHF
TGTGCCAGCAGCGGCGGGGAATACTCACATAGCAATCAGCCCCAGCATTTT
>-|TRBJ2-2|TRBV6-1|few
CASSPRGLGTGELFF
TGTGCCAGCAGTCCCAGAGGGCTCGGCACCGGGGAGCTGTTTTTT
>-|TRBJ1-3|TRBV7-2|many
CASRASGNTIYF
TGTGCCAGCAGGGCCTCTGGAAACACCATATATTTT
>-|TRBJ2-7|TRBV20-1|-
CSASRTTNPYEQYF
TGCAGTGCTTCGAGGACAACCAACCCCTACGAGCAGTACTTC
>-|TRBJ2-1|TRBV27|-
CASSLSSYNGQFF
TGTGCCAGCAGTTTATCATCGTACAATGGGCAGTTCTTC
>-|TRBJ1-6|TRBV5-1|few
CASSLEGSHNSPLHF
TGCGCCAGCAGTTTAGAGGGTTCGCACAATTCACCCCTCCACTTT
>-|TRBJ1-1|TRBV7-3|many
CASSLGTPGLGSYTEAFF
TGTGCCAGCAGCTTGGGGACCCCAGGCCTGGGTTCGTACACTGAAGCTTTCTTT
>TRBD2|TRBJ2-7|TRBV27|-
CASSQAGLAGGGLGFGYEQYF
TGTGCCAGCAGCCAAGCTGGACTAGCGGGAGGGGGTTTAGGTTTTGGCTACGAGCAGTACTTC
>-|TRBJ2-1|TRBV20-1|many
CSARDKGSSYNEQFF
TGCAGTGCTAGAGATAAGGGGAGCTCCTACAATGAGCAGTTCTTC
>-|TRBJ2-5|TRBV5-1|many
CASSLALNRGRGETQYF
TGCGCCAGCAGCTTGGCCTTAAACAGGGGTCGGGGGGAGACCCAGTACTTC
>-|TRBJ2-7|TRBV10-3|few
CAISVNSDEQYF
TGTGCCATCAGTGTAAATTCGGACGAGCAGTACTTC
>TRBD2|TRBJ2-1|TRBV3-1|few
CASNRGDEQFF
TGTGCCAGCAACCGGGGGGATGAGCAGTTCTTC
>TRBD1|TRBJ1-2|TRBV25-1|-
CASSEGQGWGYTF
TGTGCCAGCAGTGAAGGACAGGGTTGGGGCTACACCTTC
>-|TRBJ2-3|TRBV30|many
CAWSVPPGYTQYF
TGTGCCTGGAGTGTACCCCCCGGGTATACGCAGTATTTT
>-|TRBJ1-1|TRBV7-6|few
CASSLIPGPMNTEAFF
TGTGCCAGCAGCTTAATCCCAGGGCCTATGAACACTGAAGCTTTCTTT
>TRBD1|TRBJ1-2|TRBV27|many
CASSLLGRGHGYTF
TGTGCCAGCAGTTTATTGGGCAGGGGGCACGGCTACACCTTC
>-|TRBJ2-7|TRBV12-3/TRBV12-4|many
CASSFGRRNSYEQYF
TGTGCCAGCAGTTTTGGCAGGCGAAACTCCTACGAGCAGTACTTC
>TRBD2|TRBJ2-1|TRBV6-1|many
CASTPMGLAGKTYNEQFF
TGTGCCAGCACCCCTATGGGACTAGCGGGGAAGACCTACAATGAGCAGTTCTTC
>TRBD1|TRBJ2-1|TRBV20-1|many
CSAFVRDRDYNEQFF
TGCAGTGCTTTCGTCAGGGACAGGGACTACAATGAGCAGTTCTTC
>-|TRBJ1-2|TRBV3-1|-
CASTPSDGGYTF
TGTGCCAGCACTCCCTCGGATGGAGGCTACACCTTC
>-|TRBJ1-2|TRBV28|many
CASSLPPTQPADGYTF
TGTGCCAGCAGTTTACCCCCGACACAACCGGCGGATGGCTACACCTTC
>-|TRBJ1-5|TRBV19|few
CASSSPGTYSNQPQHF
TGTGCCAGTAGTAGTCCGGGAACCTATAGCAATCAGCCCCAGCATTTT
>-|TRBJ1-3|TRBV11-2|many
CASSLAGIPGNTIYF
TGTGCCAGCAGCTTAGCCGGGATACCTGGAAACACCATATATTTT
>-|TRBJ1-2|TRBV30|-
CAWSVRLVEGNGYGYTF
TGTGCCTGGAGTGTACGGCTAGTGGAAGGGAATGGCTATGGCTACACCTTC
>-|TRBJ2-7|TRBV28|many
CASIGPYEQYF
TGTGCCAGCATCGGACCCTACGAGCAGTACTTC
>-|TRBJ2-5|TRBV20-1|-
CSAKTLGQGGETQYF
TGCAGTGCTAAAACACTGGGGCAGGGTGGAGAGACCCAGTACTTC
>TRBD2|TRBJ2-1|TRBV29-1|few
CSVGVTSGRNEQFF
TGCAGCGTAGGAGTAACTAGCGGGCGCAATGAGCAGTTCTTC
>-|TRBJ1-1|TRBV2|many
CASSDRAQGTEAFF
TGTGCCAGCAGTGACAGGGCCCAGGGCACTGAAGCTTTCTTT
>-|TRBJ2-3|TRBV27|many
CASLPWGASTDTQYF
TGTGCCAGCCTACCTTGGGGGGCCAGCACAGATACGCAGTATTTT
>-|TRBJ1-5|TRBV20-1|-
CSALTDSNQPQHF
TGCAGTGCTCTGACGGATAGCAATCAGCCCCAGCATTTT
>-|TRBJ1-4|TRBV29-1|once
CSVETGVREKLFF
TGCAGCGTTGAGACCGGGGTTCGGGAAAAACTGTTTTTT
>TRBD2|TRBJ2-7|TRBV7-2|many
CASSFTSGRSNEQYF
TGTGCCAGCAGTTTTACTAGCGGGAGATCCAACGAGCAGTACTTC
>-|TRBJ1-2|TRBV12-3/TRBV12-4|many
CASSPRGHALGYTF
TGTGCCAGCAGTCCGAGGGGACACGCTCTTGGCTACACCTTC
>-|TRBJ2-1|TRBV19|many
CASSMSGAPYNEQFF
TGTGCCAGTAGTATGTCGGGGGCCCCCTACAATGAGCAGTTCTTC
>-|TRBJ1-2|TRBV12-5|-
CASANPPVRGGGYTF
TGTGCTAGTGCCAACCCCCCCGTACGGGGCGGTGGCTACACCTTC